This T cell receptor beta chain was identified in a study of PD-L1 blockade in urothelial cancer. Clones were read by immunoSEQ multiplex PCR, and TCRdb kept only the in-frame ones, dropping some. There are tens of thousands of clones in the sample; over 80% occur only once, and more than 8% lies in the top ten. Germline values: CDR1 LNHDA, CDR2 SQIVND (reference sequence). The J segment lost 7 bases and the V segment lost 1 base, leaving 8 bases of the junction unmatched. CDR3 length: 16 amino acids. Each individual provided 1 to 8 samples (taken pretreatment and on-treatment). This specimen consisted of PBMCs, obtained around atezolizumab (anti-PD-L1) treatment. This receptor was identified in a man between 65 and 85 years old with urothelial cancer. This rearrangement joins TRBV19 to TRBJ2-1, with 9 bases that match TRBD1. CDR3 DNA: TGTGCCAGTAGTATAGGCGATACAGGGGGCAGGAATGAGCAGTTCTTC. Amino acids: CASSIGDTGGRNEQFF.